This TCR beta chain was sequenced for a study of cytomegalovirus exposure and HLA in healthy donors. Notes on the study in general: TCR beta chains numbering some 160 were designated cytomegalovirus-associated. CMV serostatus was the only immune exposure information that was available. In vitro experiments confirmed that three CMV-associated chains were specific for CMV antigens. Exclusion as indistinguishable affected some V segments, including TRBV6-2 and TRBV6-3.

The PCR was carried out with 60 Vbeta primers and 13 Jbeta primers. TCRdb's table, derived via immunoSEQ multiplex PCR, lists solely in-frame clones and lacks some. The sample comprises roughly 190,000 clones, more than 75% of which are singletons, and about 1.6% rests with the top ten. A note on this clone: What it binds is unknown.

CDR1 is MDHEN and CDR2 is SYDVKM in the germline V gene. Losses at the gene ends were 5 bases for V and 3 bases for J; bases not matched to a gene: 9. CDR3 size: 15 residues. The source material was PBMCs. V gene TRBV28 combines with J gene TRBJ2-7; 8 nucleotides line up with TRBD1. The receptor's source is a woman aged 45 to 65 in good health and CMV-seronegative. Written as DNA, the CDR3 is TGTGCCAGCAGTCTTACCGGGACAGGAAACTACGAGCAGTACTTC. Encoded protein: CASSLTGTGNYEQYF. The variable domain in full, completed from reference TRBV28 and TRBJ2-7, reads DVKVTQSSRYLVKRTGEKVFLECVQDMDHENMFWYRQDPGLGLRLIYFSYDVKMKEKGDIPEGYSVSREKKERFSLILESASTNQTSMYLCASSLTGTGNYEQYFGPGTRLTVT.